This TCR beta chain is from a study of T cells expressing NK-cell markers. The overall study: It was sorted CD3+CD56-NKG2C+, CD3+CD56+NKG2C- and CD3+CD56+NKG2C+ T cells that provided the TCR beta repertoires.

For each CDR3 protein, TCRdb gives one entry from its re-call of the 5' RACE reads, without DNA. The sample has around 550,000 distinct CDR3 sequences; the top ten hold under 4.5%. Study-wide findings and caveats: The share of CD8+ T cells held by dominant NKG2C+ clonotypes was roughly 1.0-8% in more than 5 donors.

Comments on this clonotype: Its cognate antigen is unknown.

This receptor was taken from a man younger than 35 in good health. Sequencing was done on a sample of blood T cells: a sorted CD56 or NKG2C T cell subset, CD4+ or CD8+ T cells, or bulk PBMC T cells (not recorded which).

CDR3 region: CASSPGGARTGELFF. The chain is built from TRBV12-3 or TRBV12-4 and TRBJ2-2; the D gene TCRdb calls, TRBD1, cannot be checked with no DNA. CDR3 length equals 15 residues.